The T cell receptor beta chain described here comes from a study of cytomegalovirus exposure and HLA in healthy donors (dated by TCRdb to 2016 to 2017). About the study as a whole: According to a later analysis, the approximately 120 validation repertoires were produced on the same platform as the 600 to 850 repertoires of the first cohort. The aim of the study was to test whether cataloging public T cell receptors could identify signatures of past pathogen exposure. Besides the first cohort of 500 to 700 subjects, a separate validation cohort made up of 120 different subjects was used. To predict cytomegalovirus infection status, the study brought together high-throughput TCR immunosequencing, statistical association of individual TCRs with disease status, and machine learning. Summary of the overall study and its limitations: The authors suggested that the approach could potentially be extended to other disease states and immunological phenotypes. A total of about 180 TCR beta chains were listed by the study as associated with cytomegalovirus. A later analysis had no HLA typing for the validation cohort, so co-occurrence there was scored across all 120 or so repertoires. A few of the identified cytomegalovirus-associated TCR beta chains were confirmed in vitro to be specific for cytomegalovirus antigens. Most TCR sequences were observed very rarely across donors, whereas some public TCRs were present in many individuals. The classifier was reported to diagnose cytomegalovirus status with high specificity and sensitivity in both the original cohort and the validation cohort. Of the cluster scores, 85% to 95% were above 0 in a later analysis, which found that TCRs clustered in the first cohort also tended to co-occur in the 120 or so validation repertoires.

The donors belonged to the validation cohort of 90 to 150 subjects, which was separate from the approximately 700-subject first cohort. Only one count was recorded for this clone. What this receptor recognizes is not known. Base qualities are not at hand, and no much larger clone is one base apart. Library prep was done by the immunoSEQ multiplex PCR assay. The original methods were these. To diagnose cytomegalovirus status from the catalog of TCR beta chain sequences, a statistical classification framework was built. What TCRdb holds here is the immuneACCESS table cut down to in-frame rearrangements. Part of the clones is not present; checked against another copy, under half of the missing clones reflect an unresolved V gene, and the others are unexplained. V, J and clone size were drawn from that table, and D and trimming were deduced from the DNA. This sample lists approximately 110,000 clones; 94% were detected once. The leading ten clones occupy roughly 1.2% of the sample.

CDR1 and CDR2 (GTSNPN, SVGIG) derive from the germline V gene (reference sequence). From its cysteine to its phenylalanine, the CDR3 spans 13 amino acids. The kept DNA is CDR3 alone, 39 bases in frame from the first base. The TCR sequence derives from a woman aged 18-30 years in good health and CMV-seronegative. Material: PBMCs. This sequence uses TRBV30 and TRBJ2-7, with 8 central nucleotides matching TRBD2. The CDR3: CALSGASSYEQYF. The DNA sequence is given as TGTGCACTTAGCGGGGCAAGCTCCTACGAGCAGTACTTC.